The 24 T cell receptor beta chains listed next were all sequenced from one sample in a study of T cell responses to AZD1222 COVID-19 vaccine. The method was immunoSEQ multiplex PCR; TCRdb's version includes in-frame clones alone and lacks a portion of them. The repertoire holds some 31,000 clones, with 93% as singletons. The sequences come from peripheral blood, collected on day 0 of AZD1222 vaccination. The receptors come from an adult in good health.

The chain employs TRBV6-5 and TRBJ1-4, with 11 bases lining up with TRBD1. Germline assignment: CDR1 MNHEY and CDR2 SVGAGI. The CDR3 contains 14 residues. V shed 6 bases and J 10 bases; nucleotides not matched to a gene: 7. The CDR3 DNA sequence: TGTGCCAGCAGCCCGGGACAGGGGGGTCGAAAACTGTTTTTT. Residues: CASSPGQGGRKLFF.

J is TRBJ2-3 and V is TRBV4-1; the match to TRBD2 covers 9 bases. Germline lookup yields CDR1 MGHRA and CDR2 YSYEKL. Germline trimming cut 0 bases from V and 2 bases from J; bases unmatched to any gene: 9. This CDR3 is 18 amino acids long. The CDR3 protein is CASSQEPGRGGSTDTQYF. The CDR3 coding sequence is TGCGCCAGCAGCCAAGAGCCCGGGCGGGGGGGATCCACAGATACGCAGTATTTT.

This CDR3 reads CASSLLTRGANSPLHF. CDR3 nucleotides: TGTGCCAGCAGTTTACTAACACGGGGGGCCAATTCACCCCTCCACTTT. This rearrangement joins TRBV27 to TRBJ1-6; TRBD1 might be the D (6 bases). Trimming pared 2 bases from V and 7 bases from J, leaving 15 bases between. Germline CDR1 is MNHEY and CDR2 is SMNVEV (reference sequence). This CDR3 spans 16 amino acids.

The chain has TRBV5-4 and TRBJ1-4, with D perhaps TRBD1 (5 bases). This CDR3 is 14 amino acids long. Deletions cut 4 bases from V and 4 bases from J, with 11 bases between. Germline V lookup: CDR1 SGHNT, CDR2 YYREEE (reference sequence). Here the CDR3 reads CASSLGGSNEKLFF. The CDR3 DNA reads TGTGCCAGCAGCCTGGGGGGGAGTAATGAAAAACTGTTTTTT.

The chain has TRBV30 and TRBJ2-3; TRBD1 aligns across 9 bases. This CDR3 has 14 amino acids. Looked up from germline, CDR1 is GTSNPN and CDR2 is SVGIG (reference sequence). The J segment lost 0 bases and the V segment lost 6 bases, leaving 4 bases of the junction unmatched. CDR3 in DNA: TGTGCCTGCCCGACAGGGGGGAGCACAGATACGCAGTATTTT. As protein: CACPTGGSTDTQYF.

The rearrangement links TRBV19 to TRBJ1-1; D might be TRBD1 (5 bases). The CDR3 extends over 15 amino acids. CDR1 LNHDA and CDR2 SQIVND come from the germline V gene (reference sequence). V was shortened by 5 bases and J by 7 bases, with 20 bases between the two germline ends. CDR3 sequence (DNA): TGTGCCAGTAGTGACCGCCCGGGGGAAGTGGTTGAAGCTTTCTTT. Translating gives CASSDRPGEVVEAFF.

This clone appeared a few times. The chain uses TRBV7-6 and TRBJ2-7, with D tentatively TRBD1 (6 bases). In germline, CDR1 is SGHVS, CDR2 FNYEAQ. The CDR3 has 13 amino acids. Trimming shortened V by 5 bases and J by 6 bases, and 14 bases separated the two germline ends. The CDR3, as DNA: TGTGCCAGCAGCGCGTCACAGGGATCCGAGCAGTACTTC. This gives the protein CASSASQGSEQYF.

The CDR3 coding sequence is TGTGCCAGCAGCTTAGCGCAGGGACAGGGGAGCTATGGCTACACCTTC. Its protein is CASSLAQGQGSYGYTF. The chain couples TRBV7-2 to TRBJ1-2; 10 bases line up with TRBD1. This CDR3 spans 16 amino acids. In germline, CDR1 is SGHTA, CDR2 FQGNSA. The junction had 5 bases not matched to a gene; V was cut back by 0 bases and J by 4 bases.

The genes are TRBV3-1 (or the pseudogene TRBV3-2) and TRBJ2-3; maybe TRBD2 (5 bases). In germline, CDR1 is LGHDT, CDR2 YNNKEL (reference sequence). With 1 base removed from V and 2 bases from J, the gap between germline ends came to 13 bases. This CDR3 comprises 16 residues. Here the CDR3 DNA reads TGTGCCAGCAGCCAAGGCCTGACTAACCCCACAGATACGCAGTATTTT. Protein sequence: CASSQGLTNPTDTQYF.

The chain recombines TRBV27 with TRBJ2-5; maybe TRBD1 (6 bases). Germline-derived CDR1 and CDR2 are MNHEY and SMNVEV (reference sequence). The CDR3 has 14 amino acids. Trimming shortened V by 1 base and J by 4 bases, and 10 bases separated the two germline ends. CDR3 region: CASSLFSRGETQYF. The CDR3 DNA reads as TGTGCCAGCAGTTTATTTTCCAGGGGAGAGACCCAGTACTTC.

The CDR3 coding sequence is TGTGCCAGCAGTTTAAAAGCGGGGTTCTTAGATACGCAGTATTTT. It translates to CASSLKAGFLDTQYF. This chain joins TRBV28 and TRBJ2-3; 7 bases map to TRBD2. Germline V lookup: CDR1 MDHEN, CDR2 SYDVKM. After removal of 2 bases from V and 5 bases from J, the junction contained 7 bases not matched to a gene. The CDR3 is 15 residues long. Full variable domain (remainder filled in from reference TRBV28 and TRBJ2-3): DVKVTQSSRYLVKRTGEKVFLECVQDMDHENMFWYRQDPGLGLRLIYFSYDVKMKEKGDIPEGYSVSREKKERFSLILESASTNQTSMYLCASSLKAGFLDTQYFGPGTRLTVL.

J is TRBJ2-1 and V is TRBV2; D ambiguous. This CDR3 has 13 amino acids. Germline loops: CDR1 SNHLY, CDR2 FYNNEI. V was cut by 4 bases and J by 6 bases, with 10 bases left in between. CDR3 coding DNA: TGTGCCAGCAGTGTCGCCAGCTTCAATGAGCAGTTCTTC. Its translation is CASSVASFNEQFF.

This chain joins TRBV28 and TRBJ2-5; perhaps TRBD2 as D (7 bases). Trimming left V 3 bases short and J 1 base short, with 12 bases between. Germline-derived CDR1 and CDR2 are MDHEN and SYDVKM. The CDR3 sequence is 15 residues long. The CDR3 bases are TGTGCCAGCAGTTTTCGGCGGGGGCTCCAAGAGACCCAGTACTTC. This gives the protein CASSFRRGLQETQYF. The full variable domain, rest sourced from reference TRBV28 and TRBJ2-5, is DVKVTQSSRYLVKRTGEKVFLECVQDMDHENMFWYRQDPGLGLRLIYFSYDVKMKEKGDIPEGYSVSREKKERFSLILESASTNQTSMYLCASSFRRGLQETQYFGPGTRLLVL.

The V call is TRBV7-2, the J call TRBJ2-2; 8 positions match TRBD2. Germline V gives CDR1 SGHTA, CDR2 FQGNSA. After removal of 6 bases from V and 7 bases from J, the junction contained 13 bases not matched to a gene. The CDR3 spans 16 residues. In DNA form, the CDR3 reads TGTGCCAGCAGAATGGATTGGGGGCGGGGGGACGGGGAGCTGTTTTTT. Translation gives CASRMDWGRGDGELFF. Full variable domain (rest looked up from reference TRBV7-2 and TRBJ2-2): GAGVSQSPSNKVTEKGKDVELRCDPISGHTALYWYRQSLGQGLEFLIYFQGNSAPDKSGLPSDRFSAERTGGSVSTLTIQRTQQEDSAVYLCASRMDWGRGDGELFFGEGSRLTVL.

This rearrangement joins TRBV5-4 to TRBJ2-7; 9 bases map to TRBD2. In germline, CDR1 is SGHNT, CDR2 YYREEE (reference sequence). V lost 2 bases to trimming and J lost 5 bases; unmatched junction nucleotides: 11. The length of the CDR3 is 16 residues. CDR3 nucleotides: TGTGCCAGCAGCTTCCCGGGACTAGCCGCCTTCAACGAGCAGTACTTC. Protein sequence: CASSFPGLAAFNEQYF.

The CDR3 DNA follows: TGCAGTGCTAGCGCTGGAAACACCATATATTTT. This sequence encodes CSASAGNTIYF. This rearrangement joins TRBV20-1 to TRBJ1-3, with no clear D. CDR3 length: 11 amino acids. Germline CDR1 and CDR2: DFQATT and SNEGSKA (reference sequence). V was clipped by 3 bases and J by 2 bases, with 2 bases between them.

The V and J genes are TRBV9 and TRBJ2-1; TRBD1 agrees at 10 bases. Germline V gives CDR1 SGDLS, CDR2 YYNGEE. The length of the CDR3 is 15 residues. V trimming: 0 bases; J trimming: 6 bases; junction bases outside the gene matches: 3. CDR3 sequence reads: CASSVGTGGLNEQFF. Here the CDR3 DNA reads TGTGCCAGCAGCGTAGGGACAGGGGGACTCAATGAGCAGTTCTTC.

The rearrangement uses TRBV4-1 and TRBJ1-6; 8 positions match TRBD1. This CDR3 region has 16 residues. Germline CDR1 and CDR2: MGHRA and YSYEKL. V dropped 8 bases and J dropped 7; count of bases not matched to a gene: 13. The CDR3 loop is CASGPPTGVLNSPLHF. For the CDR3, the DNA is TGCGCCAGCGGGCCACCGACAGGGGTCTTAAATTCACCCCTCCACTTT.

The chain couples TRBV19 to TRBJ2-1; the match to TRBD2 covers 7 bases. The CDR3 has 12 amino acids. Germline CDR1 and CDR2: LNHDA and SQIVND (reference sequence). V shed 6 bases and J 11 bases; nucleotides not matched to a gene: 7. CDR3 sequence: CASSATSAQQFF. The CDR3 DNA reads as TGTGCCAGTAGCGCCACTAGCGCCCAGCAGTTCTTC.

This clone was detected once. DNA of the CDR3: TGTGCCAGCAGCTGGGGACTAGCAAGAGATACGCAGTATTTT. It codes for CASSWGLARDTQYF. This chain connects TRBV5-6 to TRBJ2-3, with TRBD2 identical over 9 bases. Trimming removed 3 bases from V and 5 bases from J; junction bases left unmatched: 4. The CDR3 is 14 amino acids. Germline V gene data show CDR1 as SGHDT and CDR2 as YYEEEE. The full variable domain, in which reference TRBV5-6 and TRBJ2-3 provide the parts outside the CDR3, is DAGVTQSPTHLIKTRGQQVTLRCSPKSGHDTVSWYQQALGQGPQFIFQYYEEEERQRGNFPDRFSGHQFPNYSSELNVNALLLGDSALYLCASSWGLARDTQYFGPGTRLTVL.

The rearrangement links TRBV18 to TRBJ1-4; D uncertain. This CDR3 has 16 amino acids. Trimming left V 2 bases short and J 2 bases short, with 12 bases between. Germline CDR1 KGHSH, CDR2 LQKENI. CDR3 DNA: TGTGCCAGCTCACCAGGGGAAGAGGCGACTAATGAAAAACTGTTTTTT. Translated, it gives CASSPGEEATNEKLFF.

This chain connects TRBV6-5 to TRBJ2-3; 9 nucleotides align to TRBD2. This CDR3 has 14 residues. The V segment lost 4 bases and the J segment 4 bases; nucleotides outside the gene matches: 3. Germline loops: CDR1 MNHEY, CDR2 SVGAGI. CDR3 in DNA: TGTGCCAGCAGTTTAGCGGGAGAGGCAGATACGCAGTATTTT. Its translation is CASSLAGEADTQYF.

The chain links TRBV6-5 to TRBJ2-7, with 8 bases fitting TRBD1. This CDR3 is built from 12 residues. V shed 6 bases and J 9 bases; nucleotides not matched to a gene: 7. CDR1 is MNHEY, CDR2 SVGAGI, per germline. The CDR3 is CASRLGQGGQYF. For the CDR3, the DNA is TGTGCCAGCAGGCTAGGACAGGGAGGGCAGTACTTC.

This rearrangement joins TRBV28 to TRBJ1-5; TRBD1 is a possible D gene (5 bases). Trimming shortened V by 2 bases and J by 0 bases, and 11 bases separated the two germline ends. The CDR3 spans 16 residues. CDR1 is MDHEN and CDR2 is SYDVKM in the germline V gene. The chain's CDR3 is CASSLQGAYSNQPQHF. The CDR3 nucleotides read TGTGCCAGCAGTTTACAGGGAGCTTATAGCAATCAGCCCCAGCATTTT.